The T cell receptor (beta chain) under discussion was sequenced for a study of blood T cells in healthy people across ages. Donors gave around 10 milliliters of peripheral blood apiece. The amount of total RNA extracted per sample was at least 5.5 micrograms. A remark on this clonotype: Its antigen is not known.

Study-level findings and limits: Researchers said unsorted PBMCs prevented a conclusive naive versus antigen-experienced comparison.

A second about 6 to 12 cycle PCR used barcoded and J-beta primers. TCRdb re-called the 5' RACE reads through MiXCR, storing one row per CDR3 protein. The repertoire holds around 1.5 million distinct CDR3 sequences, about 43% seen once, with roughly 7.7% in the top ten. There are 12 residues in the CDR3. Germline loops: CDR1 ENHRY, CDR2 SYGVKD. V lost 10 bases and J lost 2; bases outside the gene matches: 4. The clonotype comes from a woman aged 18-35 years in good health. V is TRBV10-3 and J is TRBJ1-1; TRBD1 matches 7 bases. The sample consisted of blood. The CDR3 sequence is CATHRGNTEAFF. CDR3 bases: TGTGCCACCCACAGGGGTAACACTGAAGCTTTCTTT.